Presented here are 28 T cell receptor beta chains from one specimen sequenced in a study of OX40 agonist ivuxolimab in advanced cancers. The method was the immunoSEQ multiplex PCR assay. In its TCRdb copy, this immuneACCESS table keeps in-frame sequences only and misses some clones. Where compared with another copy, unresolved V genes explain less than half of these, and the others have no known cause. The sample table records about 120,000 clones; around 89% of these occur just once. The ten biggest clones cover around 0.57% of the sample. The sequencing here drew on CD4+ or CD8+ T cells sorted from blood, taken in a trial of the OX40 agonist ivuxolimab. Every receptor here comes from an adult with an advanced solid tumor such as melanoma, head and neck, liver or kidney cancer.

The chain carries TRBV11-3 and TRBJ2-1, with 7 nucleotides matching TRBD2. The CDR3 runs 17 residues. Per germline, CDR1 SGHNT and CDR2 YENEEA. Trimming removed 0 bases from V and 1 base from J; junction bases left unmatched: 6. The CDR3 coding sequence is TGTGCCAGCAGCTTAGACGGGCTCGGGGGGTCCTACAATGAGCAGTTCTTC. It specifies CASSLDGLGGSYNEQFF.

The chain joins TRBV5-6 to TRBJ1-5; tentatively, D is TRBD1 (5 bases). Germline-derived CDR1 and CDR2 are SGHDT and YYEEEE. The CDR3 has 16 amino acids. V lost 3 bases, J lost 1 base, and 14 bases lay in between. The chain's CDR3 is CASSSSGTVSNQPQHF. The CDR3 bases are TGTGCCAGCAGCTCAAGTGGGACGGTGAGCAATCAGCCCCAGCATTTT.

V is TRBV7-2 and J is TRBJ1-5; no clear D gene. This CDR3 contains 16 residues. V lost 0 bases to trimming and J lost 6 bases, with 15 bases between them. Germline values: CDR1 SGHTA, CDR2 FQGNSA. Here the CDR3 DNA reads TGTGCCAGCAGCTTAGCCGCAGCTCAGGCGGGTCAGCCCCAGCATTTT. It specifies CASSLAAAQAGQPQHF.

This chain connects TRBV13 to TRBJ2-3, with 8 bases aligning to TRBD1. This CDR3 is 15 amino acids long. With 5 bases clipped from V and 5 bases from J, the junction kept 9 bases outside the gene matches. Germline loops: CDR1 PRHDT, CDR2 FYEKMQ (reference sequence). CDR3 DNA sequence: TGTGCCAGCAGCACCTGGACAGGGTTTGGAGATACGCAGTATTTT. Its protein is CASSTWTGFGDTQYF.

The chain is built from TRBV6-4 and TRBJ1-2; D is ambiguous. Trimming stripped 6 bases from V and 0 bases from J, with 14 bases between. This CDR3 comprises 15 residues. From germline, CDR1 is MRHNA and CDR2 SNTAGT. The DNA of the CDR3 is TGTGCCAGCAGCCTACCGGGAGCCACTAACTATGGCTACACCTTC. Protein: CASSLPGATNYGYTF.

The rearrangement links TRBV19 to TRBJ1-5; D gene uncertain. This CDR3 has 15 residues. V shed 3 bases and J shed 0 bases, with 9 bases lying between them. Germline assignment: CDR1 LNHDA and CDR2 SQIVND (reference sequence). For the CDR3, the DNA is TGTGCCAGTAGTATTGGAGGCACTAGCAATCAGCCCCAGCATTTT. Its protein is CASSIGGTSNQPQHF.

V gene TRBV4-2 combines with J gene TRBJ1-1; TRBD1 is a possible D gene (5 bases). Trimming took off 5 bases at V and 0 bases at J, with 13 bases between the two ends. Per germline, CDR1 LGHNA and CDR2 YNFKEQ. The length of the CDR3 is 15 residues. The CDR3 protein is CASSSQDTMNTEAFF. CDR3 in DNA: TGTGCCAGCAGCTCTCAGGACACGATGAACACTGAAGCTTTCTTT.

The genes are TRBV2 and TRBJ2-3, with TRBD2 matching 9 bases. This CDR3 contains 17 residues. The trim removed 5 bases at V and 5 bases at J, leaving 14 bases unmatched. Looked up from germline, CDR1 is SNHLY and CDR2 is FYNNEI. CDR3 sequence (DNA): TGTGCCAGCAGTACCCTCAGGGGCGGGGGGGCCGTAGATACGCAGTATTTT. It specifies CASSTLRGGGAVDTQYF.

The chain recombines TRBV9 with TRBJ2-5, with TRBD1 as a possible D gene (6 bases). The V and J ends lost 3 bases and 1 base respectively, with 16 bases between them. The CDR3 runs to 16 residues. Germline V CDR1 and CDR2: SGDLS, YYNGEE. CDR3 amino acids: CASSANPRGTQETQYF. The CDR3 DNA follows: TGTGCCAGCAGCGCCAACCCTAGGGGGACCCAAGAGACCCAGTACTTC. Combining the CDR3 with reference TRBV9 and TRBJ2-5 gives the whole variable domain DSGVTQTPKHLITATGQRVTLRCSPRSGDLSVYWYQQSLDQGLQFLIQYYNGEERAKGNILERFSAQQFPDLHSELNLSSLELGDSALYFCASSANPRGTQETQYFGPGTRLLVL.

This sequence joins TRBV9 and TRBJ1-4; a possible D gene is TRBD1 (6 bases). V was pared by 4 bases and J by 2 bases, with 9 bases between. From germline, CDR1 is SGDLS and CDR2 YYNGEE. This CDR3 is built from 14 residues. The CDR3 DNA is TGTGCCAGCAGCCCCACAGGGACTAATGAAAAACTGTTTTTT. The encoded protein is CASSPTGTNEKLFF.

The rearrangement uses TRBV11-1 and TRBJ2-7, with D perhaps TRBD2 (5 bases). V lost 1 base and J 3 bases, leaving 7 bases between the germline ends. Per germline, CDR1 SGHAT and CDR2 FQDESV (reference sequence). The CDR3 is 13 residues long. CDR3 sequence: CASSLDGVYEQYF. The CDR3 nucleotides are TGTGCCAGCAGCTTAGACGGGGTCTACGAGCAGTACTTC.

The V gene is TRBV11-3, the J gene TRBJ1-5, with D perhaps matching TRBD1 (6 bases). Germline CDR1 and CDR2: SGHNT and YENEEA. The CDR3 extends over 17 amino acids. V was cut by 0 bases and J by 1 base, with 13 bases left in between. The CDR3, as DNA: TGTGCCAGCAGCTTAGAGGCAGGGGTTATAAGCAATCAGCCCCAGCATTTT. The encoded protein is CASSLEAGVISNQPQHF.

This chain connects TRBV14 to TRBJ1-2; tentatively, D is TRBD1 (5 bases). Germline loops: CDR1 SGHDN, CDR2 FVKESK. Trimming left V 3 bases short and J 7 bases short, with 15 bases between. The CDR3 runs to 14 residues. CDR3 DNA sequence: TGTGCCAGCAGCCATAGGACGGGGGACCCTGGCTACACCTTC. It yields the protein CASSHRTGDPGYTF.

The chain couples TRBV10-3 to TRBJ2-7, with D possibly called TRBD1 or TRBD2 (7 bases each). The CDR3 covers 13 residues. CDR1 is ENHRY and CDR2 is SYGVKD in the germline V gene. The V gene lost 7 bases and the J gene lost 4 bases, with 14 bases spanning the gap. CDR3 region: CAIKRQGGYEQYF. CDR3 bases: TGTGCCATCAAGAGGCAGGGGGGGTACGAGCAGTACTTC.

This clone was seen more than once but under ten times. The chain employs TRBV28 and TRBJ1-1; D unresolved. V was pared by 4 bases and J by 2 bases, with 2 bases between. The CDR3 spans 11 residues. CDR1 and CDR2 from the germline V gene are MDHEN and SYDVKM. DNA of the CDR3: TGTGCCAGCAGTTCTAACACTGAAGCTTTCTTT. Protein sequence: CASSSNTEAFF.

The chain joins TRBV6-6 to TRBJ1-1; maybe TRBD1 (6 bases). V was trimmed by 8 bases and J by 4 bases, leaving 23 bases between them. Germline-derived CDR1 and CDR2 are MNHNY and SVGAGI (reference sequence). The CDR3 length is 16 residues. The CDR3 DNA reads as TGTGCCAGCCGTACAGGGTCAGAACTATGGGGCACTGAAGCTTTCTTT. Protein product: CASRTGSELWGTEAFF.

This rearrangement joins TRBV30 to TRBJ2-3, with D uncertain. Germline V gives CDR1 GTSNPN, CDR2 SVGIG (reference sequence). Trimming removed 0 bases from V and 5 bases from J, with 6 bases in between. The CDR3 has 12 residues. The CDR3 loop is CAWSVLGDTQYF. CDR3 DNA sequence: TGTGCCTGGAGTGTACTCGGAGATACGCAGTATTTT.

The chain combines TRBV10-3 with TRBJ1-1, with D tentatively TRBD1 (6 bases). The germline V gene encodes CDR1 ENHRY and CDR2 SYGVKD. The CDR3 is 14 amino acids. The germline V and J ends were trimmed by 6 bases and 4 bases, with 15 bases remaining between them. CDR3 sequence reads: CAIRRNREGTEAFF. For the CDR3, the DNA is TGTGCCATCAGACGAAACAGGGAAGGCACTGAAGCTTTCTTT.

The chain links TRBV28 to TRBJ2-2; D is unresolved. The germline gives CDR1 MDHEN, CDR2 SYDVKM. The CDR3 consists of 11 residues. With 5 bases removed from V and 6 bases from J, the gap between germline ends came to 4 bases. CDR3 sequence: CASSGSGELFF. The CDR3 nucleotides read TGTGCCAGCAGTGGATCCGGGGAGCTGTTTTTT.

V is TRBV7-2 and J is TRBJ2-1; D not certain. Germline CDR1 and CDR2: SGHTA and FQGNSA. This CDR3 is built from 14 residues. Between the trimmed V and J ends, which lost 2 bases and 4 bases, there was a span of 9 bases. The CDR3 DNA follows: TGTGCCAGCAGCTTATCTTATTCATACAATGAGCAGTTCTTC. The encoded protein is CASSLSYSYNEQFF. The variable domain in full, completed from reference TRBV7-2 and TRBJ2-1, reads GAGVSQSPSNKVTEKGKDVELRCDPISGHTALYWYRQSLGQGLEFLIYFQGNSAPDKSGLPSDRFSAERTGGSVSTLTIQRTQQEDSAVYLCASSLSYSYNEQFFGPGTRLTVL.

This rearrangement joins TRBV27 to TRBJ2-2; 7 bases map to TRBD1. The CDR3 totals 14 residues. J was trimmed by 3 bases and V by 4 bases; bases with no gene match: 2. Germline CDR1 is MNHEY and CDR2 is SMNVEV (reference sequence). As DNA, the CDR3 is TGTGCCAGCAGTTCCGACAGGGACACCGGGGAGCTGTTTTTT. Residues: CASSSDRDTGELFF.

The rearrangement uses TRBV5-4 and TRBJ2-1, with a tentative D call TRBD2 (5 bases). The CDR3 runs to 14 residues. Looked up from germline, CDR1 is SGHNT and CDR2 is YYREEE (reference sequence). The V gene lost 0 bases and the J gene lost 9 bases, with 13 bases spanning the gap. The CDR3 coding sequence is TGTGCCAGCAGCTTGGCCGGATCTCGGGGTGAGCAGTTCTTC. It is translated as CASSLAGSRGEQFF.

V is TRBV5-6 and J is TRBJ1-2; 12 nucleotides agree with TRBD1. Germline lookup yields CDR1 SGHDT and CDR2 YYEEEE. V lost 3 bases to trimming and J lost 4 bases; unmatched junction nucleotides: 4. This CDR3 contains 15 residues. CDR3 DNA sequence: TGTGCCAGCAGCTGGGGACAGGGGGCTACCTATGGCTACACCTTC. Translated, it gives CASSWGQGATYGYTF. The full variable domain, its missing parts supplied by reference TRBV5-6 and TRBJ1-2, is DAGVTQSPTHLIKTRGQQVTLRCSPKSGHDTVSWYQQALGQGPQFIFQYYEEEERQRGNFPDRFSGHQFPNYSSELNVNALLLGDSALYLCASSWGQGATYGYTFGSGTRLTVV.

The CDR3 DNA is TGTGCCAGCTCACCACCCGGGACGGTTGAAGCTTTCTTT. It is translated as CASSPPGTVEAFF. The chain employs TRBV18 and TRBJ1-1; tentative D call: TRBD1 (5 bases). V was pared by 0 bases and J by 7 bases, with 9 bases between. The germline gives CDR1 KGHSH, CDR2 LQKENI. The CDR3 is made up of 13 amino acids.

The chain employs TRBV6-1 and TRBJ1-4; D is perhaps TRBD1 (6 bases). Trimming left V 9 bases short and J 8 bases short, with 16 bases between. Per germline, CDR1 MNHNS and CDR2 SASEGT. This CDR3 comprises 13 residues. The CDR3 coding sequence is TGTGCCAGTTCACAGGGTACCATGGAAAAACTGTTTTTT. This translates into CASSQGTMEKLFF.

The chain combines TRBV5-1 with TRBJ1-4; weak D call: TRBD1 (5 bases). Trimming took off 0 bases at V and 6 bases at J, with 18 bases between the two ends. Germline assignment: CDR1 SGHRS and CDR2 YFSETQ. This CDR3 has 17 amino acids. The DNA for the CDR3 is TGCGCCAGCAGCTTGGGGTCACAGGCATTTATTTATGAAAAACTGTTTTTT. Translated, it gives CASSLGSQAFIYEKLFF.

The chain carries TRBV6-5 and TRBJ1-6; the match to TRBD1 covers 7 bases. This CDR3 comprises 14 residues. Germline V CDR1 and CDR2: MNHEY, SVGAGI. The V and J ends lost 6 bases and 10 bases, in that order; junction bases with no gene match: 9. The CDR3 reads CASRPGTDRSPLHF. CDR3 DNA: TGTGCCAGCAGACCCGGGACAGATCGATCACCCCTCCACTTT.

The V gene is TRBV19, the J gene TRBJ1-5; 7 nucleotides align to TRBD1. Per germline, CDR1 LNHDA and CDR2 SQIVND (reference sequence). V gave up 10 bases and J gave up 7 bases; unmatched junction bases: 19. The CDR3 has 16 residues. In DNA form, the CDR3 reads TGTGCCAACCTCGCCGGACAGGTGGCCTTAGGGCAGCCCCAGCATTTT. This encodes CANLAGQVALGQPQHF.